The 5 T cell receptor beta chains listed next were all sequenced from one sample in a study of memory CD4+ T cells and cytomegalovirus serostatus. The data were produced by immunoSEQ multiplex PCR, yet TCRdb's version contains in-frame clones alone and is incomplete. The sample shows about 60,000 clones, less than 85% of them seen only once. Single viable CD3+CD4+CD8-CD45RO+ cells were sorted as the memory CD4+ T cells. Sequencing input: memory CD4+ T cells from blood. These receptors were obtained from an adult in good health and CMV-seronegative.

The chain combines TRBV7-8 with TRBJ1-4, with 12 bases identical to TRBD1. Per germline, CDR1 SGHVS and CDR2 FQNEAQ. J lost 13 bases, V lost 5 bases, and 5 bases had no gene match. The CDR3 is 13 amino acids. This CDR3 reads CASSIPGQGALFF. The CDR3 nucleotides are TGTGCCAGCAGCATACCGGGACAGGGGGCACTGTTTTTT.

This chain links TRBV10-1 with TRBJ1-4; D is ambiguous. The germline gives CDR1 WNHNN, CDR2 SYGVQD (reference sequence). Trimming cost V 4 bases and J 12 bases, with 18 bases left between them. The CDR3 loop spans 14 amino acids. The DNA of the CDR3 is TGCGCCAGCAGTGTGGCGGGGATAATGAAAGAACTGTTTTTT. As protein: CASSVAGIMKELFF.

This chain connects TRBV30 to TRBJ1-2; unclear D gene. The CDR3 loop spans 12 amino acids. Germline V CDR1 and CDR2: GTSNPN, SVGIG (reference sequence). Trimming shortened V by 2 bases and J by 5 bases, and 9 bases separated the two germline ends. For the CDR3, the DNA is TGTGCCTGGAGTCCGGCTGGGTATGGCTACACCTTC. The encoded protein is CAWSPAGYGYTF.

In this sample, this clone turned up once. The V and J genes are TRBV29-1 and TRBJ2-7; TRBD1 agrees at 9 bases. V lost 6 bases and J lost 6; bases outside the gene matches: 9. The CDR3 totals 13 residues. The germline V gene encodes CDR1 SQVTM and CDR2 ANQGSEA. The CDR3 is CSVGGQGKGEQYF. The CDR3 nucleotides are TGCAGCGTGGGTGGACAGGGGAAAGGCGAGCAGTACTTC.

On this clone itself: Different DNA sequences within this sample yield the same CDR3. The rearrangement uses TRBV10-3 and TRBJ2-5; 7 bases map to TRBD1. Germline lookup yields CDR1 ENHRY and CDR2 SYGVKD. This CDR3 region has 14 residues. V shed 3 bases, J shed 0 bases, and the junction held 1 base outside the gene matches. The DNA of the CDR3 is TGTGCCATCAGTGAAACAGGGGACCAAGAGACCCAGTACTTC. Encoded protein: CAISETGDQETQYF.